Included here is one T cell receptor beta chain sequence, with context. The data derive from a study of T cell changes during pregnancy in multiple sclerosis. Generated by immunoSEQ multiplex PCR, the TCRdb table keeps only in-frame clones and is missing some. This table has tens of thousands of clones, about 89% appearing once. Germline CDR1 is MNHNY and CDR2 is SVGAGI (reference sequence). Trimming removed 0 bases at V and 0 bases at J, with 3 bases between. This CDR3 has 14 residues. This clonotype was obtained from a female donor with multiple sclerosis, enrolled in a pregnancy study. The genes are TRBV6-6 and TRBJ2-1; D remains ambiguous. The material sequenced was CD4+ T cells from peripheral blood mononuclear cells, taken in the first trimester of pregnancy. The CDR3 sequence: CASSYSSSYNEQFF. DNA for the CDR3: TGTGCCAGCAGTTACTCGAGCTCCTACAATGAGCAGTTCTTC.